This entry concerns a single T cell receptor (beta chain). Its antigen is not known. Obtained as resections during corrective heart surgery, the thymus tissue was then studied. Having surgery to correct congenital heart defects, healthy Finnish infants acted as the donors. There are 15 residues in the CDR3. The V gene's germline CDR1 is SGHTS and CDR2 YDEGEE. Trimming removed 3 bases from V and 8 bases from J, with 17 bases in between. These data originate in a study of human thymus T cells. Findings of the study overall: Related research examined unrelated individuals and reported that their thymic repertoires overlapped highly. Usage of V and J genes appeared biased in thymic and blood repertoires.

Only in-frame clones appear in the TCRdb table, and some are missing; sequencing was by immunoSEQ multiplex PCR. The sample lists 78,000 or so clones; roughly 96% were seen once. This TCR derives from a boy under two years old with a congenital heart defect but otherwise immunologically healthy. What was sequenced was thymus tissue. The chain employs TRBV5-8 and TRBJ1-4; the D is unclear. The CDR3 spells CASSSHRGSEEKLFF. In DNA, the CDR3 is TGTGCCAGCAGCTCCCACCGGGGATCTGAAGAAAAACTGTTTTTT.